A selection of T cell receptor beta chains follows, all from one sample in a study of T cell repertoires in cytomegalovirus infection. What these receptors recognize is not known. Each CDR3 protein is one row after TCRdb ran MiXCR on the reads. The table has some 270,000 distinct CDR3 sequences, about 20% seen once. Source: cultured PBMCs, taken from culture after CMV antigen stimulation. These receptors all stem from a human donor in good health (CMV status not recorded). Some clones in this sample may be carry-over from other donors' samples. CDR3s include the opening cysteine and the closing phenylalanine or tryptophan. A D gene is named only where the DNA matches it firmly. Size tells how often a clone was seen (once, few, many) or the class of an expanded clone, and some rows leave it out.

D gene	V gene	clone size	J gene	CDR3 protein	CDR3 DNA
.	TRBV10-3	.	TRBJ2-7	CAISESEGSGEQYF	TGTGCCATCAGTGAGTCGGAGGGGTCTGGCGAGCAGTACTTC
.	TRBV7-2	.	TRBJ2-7	CASNLSGGYEQYF	TGTGCCAGCAACTTAAGTGGCGGCTACGAGCAGTACTTC
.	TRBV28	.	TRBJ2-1	CASSFGLAADEQFF	TGTGCCAGCAGTTTCGGGTTAGCGGCTGATGAGCAGTTCTTC
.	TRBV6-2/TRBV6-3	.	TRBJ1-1	CASSSTGYAEAFF	TGTGCCAGCAGCTCCACAGGGTACGCTGAAGCTTTCTTT
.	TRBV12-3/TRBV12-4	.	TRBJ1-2	CASSVGGYTF	TGTGCCAGCAGTGTTGGTGGCTACACCTTC
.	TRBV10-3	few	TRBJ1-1	CAITGQLGHGTEAFF	TGTGCCATCACAGGACAATTAGGGCATGGGACTGAAGCTTTCTTT
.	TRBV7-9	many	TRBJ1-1	CASTSNPRSSVSTEAFF	TGTGCCAGCACCTCAAATCCCAGGTCATCAGTAAGCACTGAAGCTTTCTTT
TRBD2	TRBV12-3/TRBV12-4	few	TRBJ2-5	CASTRGGETQYF	TGTGCCAGCACTCGGGGGGGCGAGACCCAGTACTTC
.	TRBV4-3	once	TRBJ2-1	CASSQDILASDEQFF	TGCGCCAGCAGCCAAGATATACTAGCATCGGATGAGCAGTTCTTC
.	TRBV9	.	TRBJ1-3	CASSVATDSRRNTIYF	TGTGCCAGCAGCGTAGCTACGGACAGCCGGAGAAACACCATATATTTT
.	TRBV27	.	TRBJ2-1	CASSFVRQVPSYKDNEQFF	TGTGCCAGCAGTTTTGTCCGACAGGTCCCTTCCTACAAGGACAATGAGCAGTTCTTC
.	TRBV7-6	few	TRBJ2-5	CASSYGGRGETQYF	TGTGCCAGCAGCTACGGGGGGCGCGGGGAGACCCAGTACTTC
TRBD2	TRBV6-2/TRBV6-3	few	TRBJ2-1	CASSYLTGTSLMLDEQFF	TGTGCCAGCAGTTACCTGACCGGGACTAGCTTAATGTTGGATGAGCAGTTCTTC
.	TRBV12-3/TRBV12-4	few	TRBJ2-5	CASSFSGVGETQYF	TGTGCCAGCAGTTTTTCCGGGGTGGGAGAGACCCAGTACTTC
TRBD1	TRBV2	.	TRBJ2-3	CASMGQGAVDTQYF	TGTGCCAGTATGGGACAGGGGGCTGTTGATACGCAGTATTTT
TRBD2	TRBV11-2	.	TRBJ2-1	CASSFSPSLAGGHFNEQFF	TGTGCCAGCAGCTTTAGCCCTTCCTTAGCGGGAGGGCACTTCAATGAGCAGTTCTTC
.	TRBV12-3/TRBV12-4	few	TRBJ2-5	CASSLEQGLLGAQYF	TGTGCCAGCAGTTTGGAGCAGGGCCTCCTTGGGGCCCAGTACTTC
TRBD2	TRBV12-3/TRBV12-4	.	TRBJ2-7	CASSRTQVVAGVPYEQYF	TGTGCCAGCAGCCGAACCCAAGTGGTGGCGGGAGTGCCCTACGAGCAGTACTTC
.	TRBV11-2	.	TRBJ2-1	CASSPLISMVGNEQFF	TGTGCCAGCAGCCCACTCATATCAATGGTTGGCAATGAGCAGTTCTTC
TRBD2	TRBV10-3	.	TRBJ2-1	CAISESPGLAGKGEQFF	TGTGCCATCAGTGAGTCCCCCGGGCTAGCGGGAAAGGGTGAGCAGTTCTTC
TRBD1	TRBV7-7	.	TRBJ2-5	CASSLTGGIETQYF	TGTGCTAGCAGCCTGACAGGGGGCATAGAGACCCAGTACTTC
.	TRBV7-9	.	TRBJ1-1	CASSLSPGKSKNTEAFF	TGTGCCAGCAGCTTATCCCCAGGGAAGTCGAAGAACACTGAAGCTTTCTTT
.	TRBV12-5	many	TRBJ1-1	CASAINTEAFF	TGTGCTAGTGCTATTAACACTGAAGCTTTCTTT
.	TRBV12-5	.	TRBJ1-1	CASRPGSVNTEAFF	TGTGCTAGCCGCCCAGGGTCTGTGAACACTGAAGCTTTCTTT
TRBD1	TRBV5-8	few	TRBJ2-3	CASSKGTAQHTDTQYF	TGTGCCAGCAGCAAGGGGACAGCCCAACACACAGATACGCAGTATTTT